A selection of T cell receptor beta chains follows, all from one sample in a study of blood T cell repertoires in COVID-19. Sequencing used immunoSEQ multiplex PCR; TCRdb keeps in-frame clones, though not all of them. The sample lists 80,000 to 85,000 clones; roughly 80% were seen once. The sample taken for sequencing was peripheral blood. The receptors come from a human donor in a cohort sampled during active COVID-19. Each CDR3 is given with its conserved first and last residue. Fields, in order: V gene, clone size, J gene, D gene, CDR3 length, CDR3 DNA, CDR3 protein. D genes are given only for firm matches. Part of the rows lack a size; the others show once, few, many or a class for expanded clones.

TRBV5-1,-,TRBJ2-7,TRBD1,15,TGCGCCAGCAGCTTGGCCGTACAGGGGCCCTACGAGCAGTACTTC,CASSLAVQGPYEQYF
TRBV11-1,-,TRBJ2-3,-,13,TGTGCCACTCGGGCCCCAGTTCGGGGTACGCAGTATTTT,CATRAPVRGTQYF
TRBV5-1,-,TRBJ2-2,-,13,TGCGCCAGCAGCTTCACGGACACCGGGGAGCTGTTTTTT,CASSFTDTGELFF
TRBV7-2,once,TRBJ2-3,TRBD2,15,TGTGCCAGCAGAACTAGCGGGGGGTTCACAGATACGCAGTATTTT,CASRTSGGFTDTQYF
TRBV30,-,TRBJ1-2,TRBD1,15,TGTGCCTGGAGTGGCGGACAGGGGGCTTTGTATGGCTACACCTTC,CAWSGGQGALYGYTF
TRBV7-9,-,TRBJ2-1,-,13,TGTGCCAGCAGCTTAGGTAGCCTACCGGAGCAGTTCTTC,CASSLGSLPEQFF
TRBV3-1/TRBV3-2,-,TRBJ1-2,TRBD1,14,TGTGCCAGCAGCCCCGGACCAGGGGGCTATGGCTACACCTTC,CASSPGPGGYGYTF
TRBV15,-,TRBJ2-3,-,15,TGTGCCACCAGCAGTGGGCGCAGGGTCACAGATACGCAGTATTTT,CATSSGRRVTDTQYF
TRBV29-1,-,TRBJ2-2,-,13,TGCAGCGTTGACCGCCGGGACACCGGGGAGCTGTTTTTT,CSVDRRDTGELFF
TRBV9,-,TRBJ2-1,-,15,TGTGCCAGCAGCGAGAGACAGACCTCCTACAATGAGCAGTTCTTC,CASSERQTSYNEQFF
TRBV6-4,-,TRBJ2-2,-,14,TGTGCCAGCAGTAGGGAGGAGGGAATCGGGGAACTGTTTTTT,CASSREEGIGELFF
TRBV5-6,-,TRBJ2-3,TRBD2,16,TGTGCCAGCAGCTTGGATTGGCGGGGGGCCACAGATACGCAGTATTTT,CASSLDWRGATDTQYF
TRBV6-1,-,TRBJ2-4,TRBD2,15,TGTGCCAGCAGCGAAGGGGGGGGGACTAGAAACATTCAGTACTTC,CASSEGGGTRNIQYF
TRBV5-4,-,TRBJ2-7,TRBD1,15,TGTGCCAGCAGCTTGGGGGGACAGGTATTTTACGAGCAGTACTTC,CASSLGGQVFYEQYF
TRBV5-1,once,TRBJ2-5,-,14,TGCGCCAGCAGCTTTGGACAGAGCCAAGAGACCCAGTACTTC,CASSFGQSQETQYF
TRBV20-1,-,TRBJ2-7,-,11,TGCAGTGCTAGAGATCACGGGGAGCAGTACTTC,CSARDHGEQYF
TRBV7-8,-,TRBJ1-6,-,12,TGTGCCAGCAGCTCCATGAATTCACCCCTCCACTTT,CASSSMNSPLHF
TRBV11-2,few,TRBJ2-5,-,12,TGTGCCAGCAGCTCCGGGTTGGAGACCCAGTACTTC,CASSSGLETQYF
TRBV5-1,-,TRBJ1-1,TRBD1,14,TGCGCCAGCAATATTGGGACAGCGAACACTGAAGCTTTCTTT,CASNIGTANTEAFF
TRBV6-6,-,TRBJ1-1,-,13,TGTGCCAGCAATACAGGGTGGCACACTGAAGCTTTCTTT,CASNTGWHTEAFF
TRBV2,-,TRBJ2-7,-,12,TGTGCCAGCAGTCAGGGGATGGACGAGCAGTACTTC,CASSQGMDEQYF
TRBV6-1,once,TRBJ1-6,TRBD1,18,TGTGCCAGCAGTGAAGCTGCAGGGGGCGTCTCCTATAATTCACCCCTCCACTTT,CASSEAAGGVSYNSPLHF
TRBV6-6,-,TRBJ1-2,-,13,TGTGCCAGCAGCCAACCGGGGGGCGGAGGCTACACCTTC,CASSQPGGGGYTF
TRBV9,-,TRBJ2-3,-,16,TGTGCCAGCAGCGTAGCGGGCAGGGCAGGCACAGATACGCAGTATTTT,CASSVAGRAGTDTQYF
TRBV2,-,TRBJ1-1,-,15,TGTGCCAGCAGTGCTAATTCCCGAGGAGGGACTGAAGCTTTCTTT,CASSANSRGGTEAFF
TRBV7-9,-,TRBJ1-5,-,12,TGTGCCAGCAGCTTCCCCGATCAGCCCCAGCATTTT,CASSFPDQPQHF
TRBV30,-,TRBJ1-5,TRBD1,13,TGTGCCTGGAGTTCACAGGGGAATCAGCCCCAGCATTTT,CAWSSQGNQPQHF
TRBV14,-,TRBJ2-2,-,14,TGTGCCAGCAGCCACGGCGGGAACACCGGGGAGCTGTTTTTT,CASSHGGNTGELFF